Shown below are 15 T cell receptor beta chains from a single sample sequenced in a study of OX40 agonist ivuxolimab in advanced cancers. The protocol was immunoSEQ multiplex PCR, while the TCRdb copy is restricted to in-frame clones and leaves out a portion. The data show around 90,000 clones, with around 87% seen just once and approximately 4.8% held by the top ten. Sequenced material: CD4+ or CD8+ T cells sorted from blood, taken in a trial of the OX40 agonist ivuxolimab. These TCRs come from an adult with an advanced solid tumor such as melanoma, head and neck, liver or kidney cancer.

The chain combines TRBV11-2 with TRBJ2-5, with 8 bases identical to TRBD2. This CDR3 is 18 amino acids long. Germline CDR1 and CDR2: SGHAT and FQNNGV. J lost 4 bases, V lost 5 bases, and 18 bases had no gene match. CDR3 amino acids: CASSKAPTSGVWLETQYF. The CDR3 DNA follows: TGTGCCAGCAGCAAAGCTCCAACTAGCGGCGTGTGGTTAGAGACCCAGTACTTC.

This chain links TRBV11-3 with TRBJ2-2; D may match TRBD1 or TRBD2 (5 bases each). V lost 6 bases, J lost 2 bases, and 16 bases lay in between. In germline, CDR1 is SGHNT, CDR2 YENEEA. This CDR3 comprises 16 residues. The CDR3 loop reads CASSRGPSPNTGELFF. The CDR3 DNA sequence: TGTGCCAGCAGTAGGGGACCTAGCCCAAACACCGGGGAGCTGTTTTTT.

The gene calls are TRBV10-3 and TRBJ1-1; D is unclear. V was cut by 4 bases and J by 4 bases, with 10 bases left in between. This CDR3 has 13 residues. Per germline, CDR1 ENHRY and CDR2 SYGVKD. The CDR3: CAISGKMSTEAFF. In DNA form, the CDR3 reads TGTGCCATCAGTGGGAAGATGAGCACTGAAGCTTTCTTT.

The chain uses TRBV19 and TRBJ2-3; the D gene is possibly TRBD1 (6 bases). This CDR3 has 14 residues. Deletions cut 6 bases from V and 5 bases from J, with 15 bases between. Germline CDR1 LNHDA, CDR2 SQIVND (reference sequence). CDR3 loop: CASRAQGVGDTQYF. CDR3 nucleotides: TGTGCCAGTAGGGCACAGGGAGTAGGAGATACGCAGTATTTT. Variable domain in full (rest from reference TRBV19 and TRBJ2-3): DGGITQSPKYLFRKEGQNVTLSCEQNLNHDAMYWYRQDPGQGLRLIYYSQIVNDFQKGDIAEGYSVSREKKESFPLTVTSAQKNPTAFYLCASRAQGVGDTQYFGPGTRLTVL.

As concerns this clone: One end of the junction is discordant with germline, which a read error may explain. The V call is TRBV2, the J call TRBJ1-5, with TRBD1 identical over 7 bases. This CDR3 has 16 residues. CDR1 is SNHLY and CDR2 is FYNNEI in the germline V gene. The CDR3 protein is CASGEQGSYSNQPQHF. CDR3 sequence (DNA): TGTGCCAGCGGTGAACAGGGGAGCTATAGCAATCAGCCCCAGCATTTT.

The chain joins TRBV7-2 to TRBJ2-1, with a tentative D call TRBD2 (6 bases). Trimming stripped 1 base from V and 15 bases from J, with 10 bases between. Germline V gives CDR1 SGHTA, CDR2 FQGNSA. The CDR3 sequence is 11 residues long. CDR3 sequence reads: CASSLGRDLFF. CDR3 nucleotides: TGTGCCAGCAGCTTAGGGCGGGATCTGTTCTTC.

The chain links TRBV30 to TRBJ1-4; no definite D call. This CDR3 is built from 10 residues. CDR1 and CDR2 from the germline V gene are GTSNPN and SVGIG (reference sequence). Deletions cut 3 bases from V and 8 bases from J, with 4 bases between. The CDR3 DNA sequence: TGTGCCTGGAGCCGCGAAAAACTGTTTTTT. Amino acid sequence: CAWSREKLFF.

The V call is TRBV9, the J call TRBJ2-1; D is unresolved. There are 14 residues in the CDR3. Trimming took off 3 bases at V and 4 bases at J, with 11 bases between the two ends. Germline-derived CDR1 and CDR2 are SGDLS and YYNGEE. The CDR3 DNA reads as TGTGCCAGCAGCGCCTCAACTGGGTACAATGAGCAGTTCTTC. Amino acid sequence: CASSASTGYNEQFF.

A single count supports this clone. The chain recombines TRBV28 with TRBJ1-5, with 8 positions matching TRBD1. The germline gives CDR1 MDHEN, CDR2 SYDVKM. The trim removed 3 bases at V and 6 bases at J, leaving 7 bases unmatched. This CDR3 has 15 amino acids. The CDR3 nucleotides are TGTGCCAGCAGTTTCCAGGGGGCTGCCGGTCAGCCCCAGCATTTT. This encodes CASSFQGAAGQPQHF.

For the CDR3, the DNA is TGCGCCAGCAGCTTGGACTTGACAGGGTACGGCTACACCTTC. Translated: CASSLDLTGYGYTF. V and J are TRBV5-1 and TRBJ1-2; 7 nucleotides align to TRBD1. V dropped 0 bases and J dropped 8; count of bases not matched to a gene: 7. Germline V gene lookup returns CDR1 SGHRS and CDR2 YFSETQ. This CDR3 region has 14 residues.

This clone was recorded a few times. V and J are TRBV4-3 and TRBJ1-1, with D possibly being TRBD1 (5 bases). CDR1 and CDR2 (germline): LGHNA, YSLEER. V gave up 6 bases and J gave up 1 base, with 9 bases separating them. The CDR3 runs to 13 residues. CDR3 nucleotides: TGCGCCAGCAGTGTCGGACAGAACACTGAAGCTTTCTTT. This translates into CASSVGQNTEAFF.

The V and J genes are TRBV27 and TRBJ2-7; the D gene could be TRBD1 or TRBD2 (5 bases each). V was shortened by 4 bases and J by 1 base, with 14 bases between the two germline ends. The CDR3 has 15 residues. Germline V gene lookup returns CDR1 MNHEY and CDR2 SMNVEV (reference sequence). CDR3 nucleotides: TGTGCCAGCAGTTCCCCGGGACGGATATCCTACGAGCAGTACTTC. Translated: CASSSPGRISYEQYF.

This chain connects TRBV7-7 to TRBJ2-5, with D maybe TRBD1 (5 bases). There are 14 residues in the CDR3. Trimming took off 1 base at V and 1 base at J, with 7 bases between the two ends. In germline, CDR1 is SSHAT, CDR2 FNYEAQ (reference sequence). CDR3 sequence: CASSLGQPQETQYF. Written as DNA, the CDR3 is TGTGCCAGCAGCTTAGGACAGCCCCAAGAGACCCAGTACTTC. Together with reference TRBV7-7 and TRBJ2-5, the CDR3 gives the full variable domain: GAGVSQSPRYKVTKRGQDVTLRCDPISSHATLYWYQQALGQGPEFLTYFNYEAQPDKSGLPSDRFSAERPEGSISTLTIQRTEQRDSAMYRCASSLGQPQETQYFGPGTRLLVL.

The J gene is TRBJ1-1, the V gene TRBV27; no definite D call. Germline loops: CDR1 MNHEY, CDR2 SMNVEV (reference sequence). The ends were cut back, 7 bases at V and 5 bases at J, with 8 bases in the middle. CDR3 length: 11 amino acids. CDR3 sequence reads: CASKYATEAFF. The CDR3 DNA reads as TGTGCCAGCAAGTATGCAACTGAAGCTTTCTTT.

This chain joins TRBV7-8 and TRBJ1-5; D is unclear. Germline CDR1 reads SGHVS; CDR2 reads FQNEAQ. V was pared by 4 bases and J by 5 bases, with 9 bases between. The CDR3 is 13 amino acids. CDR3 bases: TGTGCCAGCAGCTCGGGCAGCTATCAGCCCCAGCATTTT. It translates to CASSSGSYQPQHF.